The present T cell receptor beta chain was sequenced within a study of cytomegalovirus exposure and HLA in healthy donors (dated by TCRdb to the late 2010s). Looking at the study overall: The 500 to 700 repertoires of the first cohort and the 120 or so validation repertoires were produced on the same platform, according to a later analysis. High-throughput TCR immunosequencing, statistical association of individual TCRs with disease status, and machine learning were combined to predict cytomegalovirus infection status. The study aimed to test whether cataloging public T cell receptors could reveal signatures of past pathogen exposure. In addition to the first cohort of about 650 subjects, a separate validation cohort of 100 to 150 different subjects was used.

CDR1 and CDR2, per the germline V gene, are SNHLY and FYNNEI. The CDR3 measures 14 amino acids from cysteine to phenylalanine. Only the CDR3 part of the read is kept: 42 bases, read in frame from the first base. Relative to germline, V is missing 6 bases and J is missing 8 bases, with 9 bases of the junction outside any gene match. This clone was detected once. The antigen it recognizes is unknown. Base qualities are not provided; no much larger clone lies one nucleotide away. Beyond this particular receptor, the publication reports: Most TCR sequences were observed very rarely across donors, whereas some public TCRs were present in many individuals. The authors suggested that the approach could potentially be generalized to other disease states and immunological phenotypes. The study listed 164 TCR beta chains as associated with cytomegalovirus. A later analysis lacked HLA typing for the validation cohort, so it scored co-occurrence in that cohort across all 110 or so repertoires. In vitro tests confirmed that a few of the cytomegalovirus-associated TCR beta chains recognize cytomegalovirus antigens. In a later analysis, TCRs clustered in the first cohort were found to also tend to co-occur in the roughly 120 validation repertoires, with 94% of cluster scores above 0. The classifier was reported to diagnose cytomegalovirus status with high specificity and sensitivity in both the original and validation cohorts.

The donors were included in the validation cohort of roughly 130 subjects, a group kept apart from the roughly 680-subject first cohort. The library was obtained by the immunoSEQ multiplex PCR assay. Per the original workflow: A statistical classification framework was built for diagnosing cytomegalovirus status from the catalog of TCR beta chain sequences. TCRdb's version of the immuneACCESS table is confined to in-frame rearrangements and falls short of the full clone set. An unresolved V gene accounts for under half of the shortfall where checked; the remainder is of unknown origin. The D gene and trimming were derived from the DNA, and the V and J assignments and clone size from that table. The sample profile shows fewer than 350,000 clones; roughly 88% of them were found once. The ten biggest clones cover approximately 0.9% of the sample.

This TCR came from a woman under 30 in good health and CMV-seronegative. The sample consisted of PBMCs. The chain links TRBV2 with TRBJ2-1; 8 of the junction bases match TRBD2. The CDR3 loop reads CASSRTSGLDEQFF. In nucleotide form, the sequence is TGTGCCAGCAGCCGTACTAGCGGTTTAGATGAGCAGTTCTTC.